The 10 T cell receptor beta chains below all came from one sample that was sequenced in a study of identical twins. One entry per CDR3 protein results from TCRdb running MiXCR on the 5' RACE reads. The data hold roughly 290,000 distinct CDR3 sequences, with over 8.5% observed a single time. This sample was also put to use in a study of yellow fever vaccine responses in identical twins.

The specimen sequenced was CD8+ T cells sorted from blood. The receptor set was obtained from a woman between 18 and 29 years old in good health.

V usage is TRBV7-9 and J usage is TRBJ2-1; weak D call: TRBD2 (5 bases). Germline CDR1 is SEHNR and CDR2 is FQNEAQ (reference sequence). V was trimmed by 3 bases and J by 9 bases, leaving 15 bases between them. The CDR3 runs 14 residues. In DNA form, the CDR3 reads TGTGCCAGCAGCTTCATCTCCGGGGATGTTGAGCAGTTCTTC. Its translation is CASSFISGDVEQFF.

In its sample, this clonotype was seen many times. J is TRBJ2-2 and V is TRBV30, with 9 bases identical to TRBD1. The CDR3 extends over 15 amino acids. Germline CDR1 and CDR2: GTSNPN and SVGIG (reference sequence). With 3 bases clipped from V and 3 bases from J, the junction kept 5 bases outside the gene matches. This chain's CDR3 is CAWSIRDRDTGELFF. Here the CDR3 DNA reads TGTGCCTGGAGCATCCGGGACAGGGACACCGGGGAGCTGTTTTTT. The whole variable domain, filled in from reference TRBV30 and TRBJ2-2, reads SQTIHQWPATLVQPVGSPLSLECTVEGTSNPNLYWYRQAAGRGLQLLFYSVGIGQISSEVPQNLSASRPQDRQFILSSKKLLLSDSGFYLCAWSIRDRDTGELFFGEGSRLTVL.

The rearrangement joins TRBV5-8 to TRBJ2-7; D call uncertain. Germline V lookup: CDR1 SGHTS, CDR2 YDEGEE. The V end lost 0 bases, the J end lost 7 bases, and 8 bases lay between the germline ends. CDR3 length: 12 residues. CDR3 region: CASSLVFDEQYF. DNA of the CDR3: TGTGCCAGCAGCTTGGTGTTCGATGAGCAGTACTTC.

In its sample, this clonotype was seen many times. This chain joins TRBV28 and TRBJ2-1; TRBD1 agrees at 7 bases. The CDR3 contains 13 residues. CDR1 and CDR2 from the germline V gene are MDHEN and SYDVKM. V shed 6 bases and J 4 bases; nucleotides not matched to a gene: 3. The CDR3 DNA is TGTGCCAGCAGGGACAGGATTTACAATGAGCAGTTCTTC. Protein product: CASRDRIYNEQFF.

The sample holds a few counts of this clonotype. The V gene is TRBV6-2 or TRBV6-3, the J gene TRBJ2-7, with 15 bases matching TRBD2. The CDR3 runs 16 residues. CDR1 is MNHEY and CDR2 is SVGEGT in the germline V gene. V dropped 6 bases and J dropped 5; count of bases not matched to a gene: 8. CDR3 residues: CASRSLGTSGRNEQYF. CDR3 nucleotides: TGTGCCAGCAGGTCTTTAGGGACTAGCGGGAGGAACGAGCAGTACTTC.

As to this clonotype: This may arise from a read error, as a much more abundant clone is one base away. V is TRBV3-1 and J is TRBJ2-7, with D tentatively TRBD2 (6 bases). The CDR3 has 13 amino acids. Germline CDR1 reads LGHDT; CDR2 reads YNNKEL (reference sequence). CDR3 bases: TGTGCCAGAAGCCAAGGCGGGGTAAACGAGCAGTACTTC. It codes for CARSQGGVNEQYF.

This clonotype was seen at least ten times. The CDR3 protein is CAISKGGLAGVETQYF. CDR3 DNA: TGTGCCATCAGCAAGGGGGGACTAGCGGGAGTTGAGACCCAGTACTTC. V usage is TRBV10-3 and J usage is TRBJ2-5; 14 bases agree with TRBD2. The CDR3 covers 16 residues. With V trimmed by 6 bases and J by 5 bases, 8 bases remained unmatched. In germline, CDR1 is ENHRY, CDR2 SYGVKD.

This clonotype showed up many times. The rearrangement joins TRBV12-3 or TRBV12-4 to TRBJ2-1, with 10 bases identical to TRBD2. CDR3 length equals 15 residues. The V segment lost 6 bases and the J segment 5 bases; nucleotides outside the gene matches: 7. The CDR3 DNA reads as TGTGCCAGCAGCTATGTCGGACTAGCGGACAATGAGCAGTTCTTC. As protein: CASSYVGLADNEQFF.

This clonotype was seen a handful of times. This sequence joins TRBV7-3 and TRBJ2-7, with 9 bases fitting TRBD2. The germline V gene encodes CDR1 SGHTA and CDR2 FQGTGA. Trimming removed 4 bases from V and 1 base from J; junction bases left unmatched: 8. The CDR3 has 16 amino acids. The CDR3 is CASSSTGAGGSYEQYF. CDR3 bases: TGTGCCAGCAGCTCCACTGGCGCGGGGGGGTCCTACGAGCAGTACTTC.

This chain connects TRBV25-1 to TRBJ2-1, with D perhaps assigned TRBD1 or TRBD2 (5 bases each). Germline loops: CDR1 MGHDK, CDR2 SYGVNS. Trimming removed 10 bases from V and 6 bases from J, with 28 bases in between. This CDR3 has 17 residues. As DNA, the CDR3 is TGTGCCACTTCCCCCGGGGCACTCGGTCCCGAATTCAATGAGCAGTTCTTC. Protein product: CATSPGALGPEFNEQFF. The full variable domain, its missing parts supplied by reference TRBV25-1 and TRBJ2-1, is EADIYQTPRYLVIGTGKKITLECSQTMGHDKMYWYQQDPGMELHLIHYSYGVNSTEKGDLSSESTVSRIRTEHFPLTLESARPSHTSQYLCATSPGALGPEFNEQFFGPGTRLTVL.